Listed here are 31 T cell receptor beta chains from one sample, sequenced in a study of T cell responses to AZD1222 COVID-19 vaccine. The method was immunoSEQ multiplex PCR; TCRdb's version includes in-frame clones alone and lacks a portion of them. The table includes approximately 100,000 clones, about 89% detected once. The sequencing used peripheral blood, collected on day 0 of AZD1222 vaccination. The receptors were sampled from an adult in good health.

The chain is built from TRBV7-3 and TRBJ1-6; 9 nucleotides agree with TRBD1. V dropped 4 bases and J dropped 7; count of bases not matched to a gene: 2. The germline V gene has CDR1 SGHTA and CDR2 FQGTGA. The CDR3 length is 14 residues. In nucleotides, the CDR3 is TGTGCCAGCAGCTCCGGGACAGGGAATTCACCCCTCCACTTT. Amino acids: CASSSGTGNSPLHF.

The rearrangement links TRBV3-1 (or the pseudogene TRBV3-2) to TRBJ2-7, with D perhaps being TRBD1 or TRBD2 (5 bases each). The CDR3 contains 13 residues. CDR1 is LGHDT, CDR2 YNNKEL, per germline (reference sequence). Trimming took off 4 bases at V and 5 bases at J, with 12 bases between the two ends. CDR3 in amino acids: CASSLLGAHEQYF. The DNA for the CDR3 is TGTGCCAGCAGCCTCCTCGGGGCCCACGAGCAGTACTTC.

This sequence joins TRBV27 and TRBJ1-5; D unresolved. The length of the CDR3 is 16 residues. The germline V and J ends were trimmed by 3 bases and 0 bases, with 12 bases remaining between them. The germline CDR1 and CDR2 sequences are MNHEY and SMNVEV (reference sequence). CDR3: CASSFRGFDSNQPQHF. The CDR3 coding sequence is TGTGCCAGCAGTTTTAGAGGGTTTGATAGCAATCAGCCCCAGCATTTT.

This rearrangement joins TRBV5-1 to TRBJ1-1; 7 positions match TRBD1. The CDR3 has 14 residues. Per germline, CDR1 SGHRS and CDR2 YFSETQ. The junction had 6 bases not matched to a gene; V was cut back by 4 bases and J by 3 bases. The CDR3 spells CASSPPGGYTEAFF. The DNA for the CDR3 is TGCGCCAGCAGCCCCCCAGGGGGGTACACTGAAGCTTTCTTT.

Of note for this clone: The same CDR3 arises from other DNA sequences in this sample as well. J is TRBJ2-6 and V is TRBV30; D gene unclear. Trimming took off 2 bases at V and 0 bases at J, with 5 bases between the two ends. The CDR3 sequence is 14 residues long. The V gene's germline CDR1 is GTSNPN and CDR2 SVGIG (reference sequence). CDR3 DNA sequence: TGTGCCTGGAGTCGAAGCTCTGGGGCCAACGTCCTGACTTTC. Amino acids: CAWSRSSGANVLTF.

The CDR3 nucleotides read TGTGCCAGCAGCCCGCGGACAGGGGGGGACACTGAAGCTTTCTTT. Translated: CASSPRTGGDTEAFF. The genes are TRBV5-5 and TRBJ1-1; 10 nucleotides agree with TRBD1. Germline trimming cut 4 bases from V and 3 bases from J; bases unmatched to any gene: 6. Germline lookup yields CDR1 SGHKS and CDR2 YYEKEE (reference sequence). The CDR3 runs 15 residues.

The chain combines TRBV2 with TRBJ2-1; D not resolved. V was shortened by 7 bases and J by 9 bases, with 13 bases between the two germline ends. CDR1 is SNHLY, CDR2 FYNNEI, per germline. This CDR3 comprises 12 residues. CDR3 bases: TGTGCCAGCACTGCCGAAACCATTGAGCAGTTCTTC. Its protein is CASTAETIEQFF.

The chain recombines TRBV9 with TRBJ1-2; 7 bases agree with TRBD1. Germline V gene data show CDR1 as SGDLS and CDR2 as YYNGEE. Trimming at V came to 4 bases and at J to 5 bases, leaving 11 bases not matched to a gene. The CDR3 spans 15 residues. The CDR3 DNA is TGTGCCAGCAGCAAAGAAGGGGGCGCCTTTTATGGCTACACCTTC. Translation gives CASSKEGGAFYGYTF.

V gene TRBV18 combines with J gene TRBJ1-3; possibly TRBD1 for D (5 bases). This CDR3 contains 14 residues. Germline CDR1 reads KGHSH; CDR2 reads LQKENI. The ends were cut back, 1 base at V and 2 bases at J, with 6 bases in the middle. The DNA for the CDR3 is TGTGCCAGCTCACCACGGGGGGCTGGAAACACCATATATTTT. Translation: CASSPRGAGNTIYF.

This chain links TRBV7-9 with TRBJ2-7; 9 bases are shared with TRBD1. With V trimmed by 4 bases and J by 5 bases, 6 bases remained unmatched. CDR1 and CDR2 from the germline V gene are SEHNR and FQNEAQ (reference sequence). CDR3 length: 14 amino acids. The CDR3 coding sequence is TGTGCCAGCAGCTCCGGGACAGGGATAAACGAGCAGTACTTC. This codes for CASSSGTGINEQYF.

Only a few counts were recorded for this clone. The V gene is TRBV6-5, the J gene TRBJ1-2; possibly TRBD1 for D (5 bases). The ends were cut back, 6 bases at V and 5 bases at J, with 19 bases in the middle. The CDR3 consists of 15 residues. Germline loops: CDR1 MNHEY, CDR2 SVGAGI. The CDR3 DNA reads as TGTGCCAGCAGGGACCTTCGGGGCTCGATTTATGGCTACACCTTC. It yields the protein CASRDLRGSIYGYTF.

The V call is TRBV11-3, the J call TRBJ1-2; 11 nucleotides line up with TRBD1. The CDR3 is made up of 16 amino acids. With 5 bases clipped from V and 8 bases from J, the junction kept 13 bases outside the gene matches. Germline CDR1 reads SGHNT; CDR2 reads YENEEA. CDR3 residues: CASSKRTGGGIGGYTF. The CDR3, as DNA: TGTGCCAGCAGCAAGAGGACAGGGGGCGGCATAGGAGGCTACACCTTC.

The J gene is TRBJ2-7, the V gene TRBV9; TRBD2 agrees at 8 bases. There are 17 residues in the CDR3. Germline V gives CDR1 SGDLS, CDR2 YYNGEE. Trimming at V came to 0 bases and at J to 3 bases, leaving 11 bases not matched to a gene. CDR3 sequence reads: CASSVVPPGTSNYEQYF. CDR3 DNA: TGTGCCAGCAGCGTAGTTCCCCCCGGGACTAGTAACTACGAGCAGTACTTC.

About this clone: Additional DNA sequences in this sample encode the identical CDR3. The J gene is TRBJ1-1, the V gene TRBV9, with 7 bases fitting TRBD1. The CDR3 is 14 residues long. Germline V gene sequence: CDR1 SGDLS, CDR2 YYNGEE. With V trimmed by 1 base and J by 1 base, 1 base remained unmatched. The CDR3 DNA reads as TGTGCCAGCAGCGTAACAGGGGCGAACACTGAAGCTTTCTTT. Protein product: CASSVTGANTEAFF.

This sequence joins TRBV7-2 and TRBJ2-7; 7 nucleotides agree with TRBD1. This CDR3 is 16 amino acids long. CDR1 is SGHTA and CDR2 is FQGNSA in the germline V gene. The trim removed 5 bases at V and 0 bases at J, leaving 10 bases unmatched. The CDR3 DNA reads TGTGCCAGCAGCCTACAGACAGGGAACCCCTCCTACGAGCAGTACTTC. Translated, it gives CASSLQTGNPSYEQYF.

V gene TRBV7-9 combines with J gene TRBJ1-2; D is uncertain. V was trimmed by 1 base and J by 0 bases, leaving 9 bases between them. Germline V lookup: CDR1 SEHNR, CDR2 FQNEAQ (reference sequence). CDR3 length equals 15 residues. The CDR3 bases are TGTGCCAGCAGCTTAGAGATAGTATCTAACTATGGCTACACCTTC. It translates to CASSLEIVSNYGYTF.

This clone was observed a few times. The chain's CDR3 is CATSRDLSPSGGPDTGELFF. CDR3 in DNA: TGTGCCACCAGCAGAGATCTTAGCCCTAGCGGGGGTCCGGACACCGGGGAGCTGTTTTTT. V and J are TRBV15 and TRBJ2-2; 10 bases match TRBD2. V shed 0 bases and J 3 bases; nucleotides not matched to a gene: 13. Germline V gene sequence: CDR1 LNHNV, CDR2 YYDKDF (reference sequence). This CDR3 has 20 residues.

V usage is TRBV6-2 or TRBV6-3 and J usage is TRBJ2-7, with a weak D call TRBD2 (6 bases). The V gene lost 4 bases and the J gene lost 6 bases, with 13 bases spanning the gap. The CDR3 has 13 residues. The germline CDR1 and CDR2 sequences are MNHEY and SVGEGT. The CDR3, as DNA: TGTGCCAGCAGTTCTCGGGGGATGGGCGAGCAGTACTTC. Translation gives CASSSRGMGEQYF.

V usage is TRBV25-1 and J usage is TRBJ1-2; 9 positions match TRBD1. Trimming at V came to 3 bases and at J to 8 bases, leaving 16 bases not matched to a gene. Germline V CDR1 and CDR2: MGHDK, SYGVNS. This CDR3 spans 17 amino acids. DNA for the CDR3: TGTGCCAGCAGTGACCCGGGACAGGGAGGGTTCCTAGCGGGCTACACCTTC. Protein product: CASSDPGQGGFLAGYTF.

This chain uses TRBV6-4 with TRBJ2-1, with D possibly TRBD2 on 6 matching bases. This CDR3 comprises 16 residues. Germline CDR1 MRHNA, CDR2 SNTAGT. V was trimmed by 5 bases and J by 2 bases, leaving 16 bases between them. CDR3 bases: TGTGCCAGCAGTCCGATACTAGCCGCGACCTACAATGAGCAGTTCTTC. It specifies CASSPILAATYNEQFF.

The chain carries TRBV6-6 and TRBJ2-3; D is undetermined. The CDR3 covers 12 residues. Trimming shortened V by 2 bases and J by 4 bases, and 4 bases separated the two germline ends. The germline CDR1 and CDR2 sequences are MNHNY and SVGAGI (reference sequence). The CDR3: CASSYQADTQYF. CDR3 DNA sequence: TGTGCCAGCAGTTACCAGGCAGATACGCAGTATTTT.

This clone is medium-sized (0.01 to 0.1%). The genes are TRBV5-6 and TRBJ2-7, with 9 bases matching TRBD1. The germline CDR1 and CDR2 sequences are SGHDT and YYEEEE. The J segment lost 1 base and the V segment lost 2 bases, leaving 4 bases of the junction unmatched. The length of the CDR3 is 15 residues. CDR3 sequence: CASSFPGQGSYEQYF. The CDR3 DNA reads TGTGCCAGCAGCTTTCCGGGACAGGGTTCCTACGAGCAGTACTTC. The full variable domain, completed using reference TRBV5-6 and TRBJ2-7, is DAGVTQSPTHLIKTRGQQVTLRCSPKSGHDTVSWYQQALGQGPQFIFQYYEEEERQRGNFPDRFSGHQFPNYSSELNVNALLLGDSALYLCASSFPGQGSYEQYFGPGTRLTVT.

This chain links TRBV2 with TRBJ2-2; D perhaps matches TRBD1 (6 bases). The CDR3 contains 14 residues. Germline V gives CDR1 SNHLY, CDR2 FYNNEI. Trimming shortened V by 7 bases and J by 3 bases, and 12 bases separated the two germline ends. The chain's CDR3 is CASNEDSDTGELFF. Here the CDR3 DNA reads TGTGCCAGCAATGAGGACAGCGACACCGGGGAGCTGTTTTTT.

The chain uses TRBV6-5 and TRBJ1-6; tentative D call: TRBD1 (6 bases). CDR1 and CDR2 from the germline V gene are MNHEY and SVGAGI. V was shortened by 6 bases and J by 2 bases, with 8 bases between the two germline ends. This CDR3 has 14 amino acids. The CDR3 reads CASRTGTYNSPLHF. The CDR3, as DNA: TGTGCCAGCAGGACAGGAACCTATAATTCACCCCTCCACTTT.

The genes are TRBV10-2 and TRBJ2-5; either TRBD1 or TRBD2 may fit D (5 bases each). This CDR3 is built from 12 residues. Germline CDR1 is WSHSY and CDR2 is SAAADI. Trimming shortened V by 8 bases and J by 5 bases, and 12 bases separated the two germline ends. The CDR3 is CASAGDGETQYF. CDR3 coding DNA: TGCGCCAGCGCCGGGGACGGGGAGACCCAGTACTTC.

The CDR3 bases are TGTGCCAGCAGCTTAGGGACTAGCAGCTACGAGCAGTACTTC. This codes for CASSLGTSSYEQYF. The rearrangement joins TRBV11-2 to TRBJ2-7; 8 positions agree with TRBD2. V was pared by 1 base and J by 3 bases, with 2 bases of the junction left unmatched. The CDR3 contains 14 residues. Germline values: CDR1 SGHAT, CDR2 FQNNGV.

The chain carries TRBV27 and TRBJ2-2; no firm D call. CDR3 length: 13 amino acids. Between the trimmed V and J ends, which lost 3 bases and 4 bases, there was a span of 6 bases. The germline gives CDR1 MNHEY, CDR2 SMNVEV (reference sequence). The CDR3, as DNA: TGTGCCAGCAGTTTCCTGGGCACCGGGGAGCTGTTTTTT. Protein sequence: CASSFLGTGELFF.

This CDR3 reads CASSQWGPQHF. The CDR3 DNA sequence: TGTGCCAGCAGCCAGTGGGGTCCCCAGCATTTT. This chain joins TRBV3-1 (or the pseudogene TRBV3-2) and TRBJ1-5; D is unresolved. Deletions cut 3 bases from V and 10 bases from J, with 7 bases between. This CDR3 is built from 11 residues. CDR1 LGHDT and CDR2 YNNKEL come from the germline V gene (reference sequence).

V usage is TRBV13 and J usage is TRBJ1-2; D may be TRBD1 (5 bases). CDR1 and CDR2 (germline): PRHDT, FYEKMQ (reference sequence). The CDR3 length is 13 residues. V lost 4 bases to trimming and J lost 2 bases, with 8 bases between them. CDR3 sequence reads: CASSSQENYGYTF. The CDR3 DNA is TGTGCCAGCAGCTCACAGGAGAACTATGGCTACACCTTC.

This clone was detected only a few times. The rearrangement joins TRBV6-5 to TRBJ1-6, with 10 bases aligning to TRBD1. The CDR3 length is 16 residues. The V gene end was trimmed by 4 bases and the J gene end by 7 bases; junction bases not matched to a gene: 7. Germline loops: CDR1 MNHEY, CDR2 SVGAGI. CDR3 DNA: TGTGCCAGCAGTTGGGCCGGGACAGGGGACAATTCACCCCTCCACTTT. Translation: CASSWAGTGDNSPLHF.

This clone showed up just once. The gene calls are TRBV5-1 and TRBJ1-6, with TRBD1 identical over 7 bases. Germline CDR1 SGHRS, CDR2 YFSETQ. This CDR3 region has 17 residues. V was pared by 0 bases and J by 8 bases, with 11 bases of the junction left unmatched. The CDR3 DNA reads TGCGCCAGCAGCTTGGCCAGGTTAGGGACAGCACATTCACCCCTCCACTTT. It encodes CASSLARLGTAHSPLHF.